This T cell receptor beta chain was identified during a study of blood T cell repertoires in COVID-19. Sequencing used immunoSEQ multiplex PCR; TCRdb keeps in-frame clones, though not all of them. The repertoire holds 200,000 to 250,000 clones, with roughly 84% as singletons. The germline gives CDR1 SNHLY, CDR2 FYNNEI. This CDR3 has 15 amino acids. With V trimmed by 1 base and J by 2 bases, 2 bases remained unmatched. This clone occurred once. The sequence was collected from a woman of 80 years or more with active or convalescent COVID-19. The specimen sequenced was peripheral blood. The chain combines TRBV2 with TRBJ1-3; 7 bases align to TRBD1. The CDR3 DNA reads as TGTGCCAGCAGTGAAGAGAGGGGGCCTGGAAACACCATATATTTT. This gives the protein CASSEERGPGNTIYF.